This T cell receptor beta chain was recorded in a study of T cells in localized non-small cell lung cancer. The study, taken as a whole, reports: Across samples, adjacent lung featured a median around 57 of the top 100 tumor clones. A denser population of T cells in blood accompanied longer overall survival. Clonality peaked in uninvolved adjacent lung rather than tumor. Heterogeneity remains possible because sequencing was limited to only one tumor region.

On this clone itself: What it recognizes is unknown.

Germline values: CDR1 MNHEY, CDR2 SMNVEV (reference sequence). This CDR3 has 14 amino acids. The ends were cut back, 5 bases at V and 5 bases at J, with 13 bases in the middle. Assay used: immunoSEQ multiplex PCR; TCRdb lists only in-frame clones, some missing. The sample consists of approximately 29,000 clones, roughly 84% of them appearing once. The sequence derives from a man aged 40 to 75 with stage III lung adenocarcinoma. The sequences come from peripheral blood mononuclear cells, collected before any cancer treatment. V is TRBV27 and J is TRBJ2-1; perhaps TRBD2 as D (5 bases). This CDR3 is CASSHSVINNEQFF. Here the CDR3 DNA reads TGTGCCAGCAGTCATAGCGTTATAAACAATGAGCAGTTCTTC.